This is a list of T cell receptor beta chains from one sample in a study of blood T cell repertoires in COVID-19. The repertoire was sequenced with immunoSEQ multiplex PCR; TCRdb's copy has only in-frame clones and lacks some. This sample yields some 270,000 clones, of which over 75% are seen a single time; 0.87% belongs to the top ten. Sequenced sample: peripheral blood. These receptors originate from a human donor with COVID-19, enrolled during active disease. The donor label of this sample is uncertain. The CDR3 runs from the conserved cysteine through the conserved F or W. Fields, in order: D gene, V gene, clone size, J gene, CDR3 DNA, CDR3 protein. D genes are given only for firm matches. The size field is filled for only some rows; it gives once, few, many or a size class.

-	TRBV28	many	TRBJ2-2	TGTGCCAGCAGTTTACTATCGACAGCGAACACCGGGGAGCTGTTTTTT	CASSLLSTANTGELFF
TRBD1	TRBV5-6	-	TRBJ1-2	TGTGCCAGCAGCTTGGCACTGGGGACAGGAGTCGACTATGGCTACACCTTC	CASSLALGTGVDYGYTF
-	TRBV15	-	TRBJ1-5	TGTGCCACCAGCCGGCGGGGGGCCCAAGCGCCCCAGCATTTT	CATSRRGAQAPQHF
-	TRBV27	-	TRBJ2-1	TGTGCCAGCAGTAAAATGACTATCAATGAGCAGTTCTTC	CASSKMTINEQFF
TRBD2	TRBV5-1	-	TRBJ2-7	TGCGCCAGCAGCTTGGTGGTAGCGGGAGAAAACGAGCAGTACTTC	CASSLVVAGENEQYF
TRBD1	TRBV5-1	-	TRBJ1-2	TGCGCCAGCAGCTTGGAACAGGGGTATACCTATGGCTACACCTTC	CASSLEQGYTYGYTF
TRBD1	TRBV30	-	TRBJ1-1	TGTGCCTGGAGTGCCGACAGGGGGGGAGCCTTTGAAGCTTTCTTT	CAWSADRGGAFEAFF
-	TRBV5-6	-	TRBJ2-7	TGTGCCAGCAGCCCCCCCGCGAGCCAGGGGAAATTTCCCTACGAGCAGTACTTC	CASSPPASQGKFPYEQYF
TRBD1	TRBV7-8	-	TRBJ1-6	TGTGCCAGCAGTTTTCAGCCAGGGGGAATTTCACCCCTCCACTTT	CASSFQPGGISPLHF
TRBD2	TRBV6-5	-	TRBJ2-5	TGTGCCAGCAGTTACACGACTAGCGGGAGAAGAGAGACCCAGTACTTC	CASSYTTSGRRETQYF
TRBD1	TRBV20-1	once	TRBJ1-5	TGCAGTGCTAGTCTCCCCCCAGGGACAGTTTATCGAGAAAGCAATCAGCCCCAGCATTTT	CSASLPPGTVYRESNQPQHF
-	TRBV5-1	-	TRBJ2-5	TGCGCCAGCAGCGCCGTTGGCCGCGAGACCCAGTACTTC	CASSAVGRETQYF
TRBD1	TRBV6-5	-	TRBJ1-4	TGTGCCAGCAGTTCGGTAGGGGCAGGGGGTGATGAAAAACTGTTTTTT	CASSSVGAGGDEKLFF
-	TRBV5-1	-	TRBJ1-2	TGCGCCAGCAGCCCCACACCGCCTAACTATGGCTACACCTTC	CASSPTPPNYGYTF
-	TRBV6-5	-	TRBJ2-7	TGTGCCAGCAGTTACGGCGGGACGGGTTACGAGCAGTACTTC	CASSYGGTGYEQYF
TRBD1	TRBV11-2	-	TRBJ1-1	TGTGCCAGCAGCTTAGCCCCCCCCGGGACAGGGAGAGACACTGAAGCTTTCTTT	CASSLAPPGTGRDTEAFF
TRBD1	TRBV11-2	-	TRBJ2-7	TGTGCCAGCAGCCCACGGGGACAGGGGGCCTACGAGCAGTACTTC	CASSPRGQGAYEQYF
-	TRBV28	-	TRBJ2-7	TGTGCCAGTCGACTCACAGGCCAGAGAAACTACGAGCAGTACTTC	CASRLTGQRNYEQYF
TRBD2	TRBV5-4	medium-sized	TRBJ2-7	TGTGCCAGCAGCTTGTCGGGACTAGGGACCTACGAGCAGTACTTC	CASSLSGLGTYEQYF
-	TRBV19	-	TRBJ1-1	TGTGCCACCCAGGGTTTAAGGGGATACACTGAAGCTTTCTTT	CATQGLRGYTEAFF
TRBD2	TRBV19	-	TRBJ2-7	TGTGCCAGTAGTATTTCGGGACTAGCGGACTCTGACTCCTACGAGCAGTACTTC	CASSISGLADSDSYEQYF
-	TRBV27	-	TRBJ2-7	TGTGCCAGCAGTTTGGTCGACAGAGCCTACGAGCAGTACTTC	CASSLVDRAYEQYF
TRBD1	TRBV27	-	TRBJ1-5	TGTGCCAGCAGCCGGACAGGGTTGAATCAGCCCCAGCATTTT	CASSRTGLNQPQHF
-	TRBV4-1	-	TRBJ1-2	TGCGCCAGCAGCCAAGATAGACAGTATGGCTACACCTTC	CASSQDRQYGYTF
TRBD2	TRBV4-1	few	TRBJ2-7	TGCGCCAGCAGCCAAGTGGGGCCAGGGAGGGCCATATCCTACGAGCAGTACTTC	CASSQVGPGRAISYEQYF
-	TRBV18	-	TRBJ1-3	TGTGCCAGCTCACCATCCGATCAGGGCTCTGGAAACACCATATATTTT	CASSPSDQGSGNTIYF